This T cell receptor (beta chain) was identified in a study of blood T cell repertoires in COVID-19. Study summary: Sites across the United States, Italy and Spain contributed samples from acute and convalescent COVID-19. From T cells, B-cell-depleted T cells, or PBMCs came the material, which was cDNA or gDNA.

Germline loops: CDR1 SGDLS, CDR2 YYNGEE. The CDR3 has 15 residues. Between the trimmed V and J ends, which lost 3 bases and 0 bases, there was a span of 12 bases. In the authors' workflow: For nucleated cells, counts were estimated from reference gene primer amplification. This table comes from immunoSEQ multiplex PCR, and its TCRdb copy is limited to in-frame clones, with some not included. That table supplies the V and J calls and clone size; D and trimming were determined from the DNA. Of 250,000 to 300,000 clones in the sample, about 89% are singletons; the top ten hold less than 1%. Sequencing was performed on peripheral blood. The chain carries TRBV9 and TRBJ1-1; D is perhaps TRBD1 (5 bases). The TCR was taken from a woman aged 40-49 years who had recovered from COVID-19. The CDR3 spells CASSAYGGLNTEAFF. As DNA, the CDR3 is TGTGCCAGCAGCGCGTATGGGGGGTTGAACACTGAAGCTTTCTTT.